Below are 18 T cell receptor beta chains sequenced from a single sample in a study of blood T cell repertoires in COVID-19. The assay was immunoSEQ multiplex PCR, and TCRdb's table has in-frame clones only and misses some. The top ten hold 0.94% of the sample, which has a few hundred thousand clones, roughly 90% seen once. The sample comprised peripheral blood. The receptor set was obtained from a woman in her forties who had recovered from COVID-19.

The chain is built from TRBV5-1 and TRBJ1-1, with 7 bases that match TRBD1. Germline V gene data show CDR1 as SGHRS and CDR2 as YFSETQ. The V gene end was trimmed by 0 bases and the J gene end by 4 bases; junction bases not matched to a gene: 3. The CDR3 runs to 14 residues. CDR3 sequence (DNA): TGCGCCAGCAGCTTGGCGCAGGGGGTCACTGAAGCTTTCTTT. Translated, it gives CASSLAQGVTEAFF.

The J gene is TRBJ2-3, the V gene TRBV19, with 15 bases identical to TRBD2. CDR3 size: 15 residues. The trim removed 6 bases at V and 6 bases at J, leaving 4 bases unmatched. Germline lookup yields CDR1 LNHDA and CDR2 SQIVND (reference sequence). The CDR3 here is CASRGLAGGADTQYF. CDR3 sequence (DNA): TGTGCCAGTAGGGGACTAGCGGGAGGAGCGGATACGCAGTATTTT.

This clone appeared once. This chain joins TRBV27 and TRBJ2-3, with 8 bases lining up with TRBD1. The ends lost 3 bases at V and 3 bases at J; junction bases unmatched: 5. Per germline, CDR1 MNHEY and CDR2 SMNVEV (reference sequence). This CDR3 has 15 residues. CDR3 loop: CASSLDRVRTDTQYF. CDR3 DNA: TGTGCCAGCAGTTTGGACAGGGTTAGAACAGATACGCAGTATTTT.

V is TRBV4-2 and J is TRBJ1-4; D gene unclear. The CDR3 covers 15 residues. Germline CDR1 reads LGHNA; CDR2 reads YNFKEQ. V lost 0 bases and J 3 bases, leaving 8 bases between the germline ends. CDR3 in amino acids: CASSQEELANEKLFF. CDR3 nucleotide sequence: TGTGCCAGCAGCCAAGAGGAGTTGGCTAATGAAAAACTGTTTTTT.

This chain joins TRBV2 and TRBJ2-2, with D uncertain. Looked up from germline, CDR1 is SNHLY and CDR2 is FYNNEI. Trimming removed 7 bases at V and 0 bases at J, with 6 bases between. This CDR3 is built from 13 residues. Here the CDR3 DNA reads TGTGCCAGCACGGTCCCGAACACCGGGGAGCTGTTTTTT. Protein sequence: CASTVPNTGELFF.

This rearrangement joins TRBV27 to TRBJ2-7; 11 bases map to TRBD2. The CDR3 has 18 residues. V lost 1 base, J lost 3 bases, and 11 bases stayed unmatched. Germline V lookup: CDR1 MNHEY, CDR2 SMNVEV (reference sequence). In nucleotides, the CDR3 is TGTGCCAGCAGTTTATGGCCCTCGGCTAGCGGGAGGATCTACGAGCAGTACTTC. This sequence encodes CASSLWPSASGRIYEQYF.

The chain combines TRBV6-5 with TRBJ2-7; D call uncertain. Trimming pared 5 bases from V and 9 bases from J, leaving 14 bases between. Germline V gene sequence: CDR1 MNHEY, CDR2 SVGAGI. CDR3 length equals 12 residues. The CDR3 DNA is TGTGCCAGCAGTCTAGAGTCTGGCGGGCAGTACTTC. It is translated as CASSLESGGQYF.

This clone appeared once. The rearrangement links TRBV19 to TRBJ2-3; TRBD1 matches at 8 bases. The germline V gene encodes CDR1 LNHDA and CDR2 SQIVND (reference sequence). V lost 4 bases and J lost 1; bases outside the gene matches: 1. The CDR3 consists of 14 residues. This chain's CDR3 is CASSTGGGTDTQYF. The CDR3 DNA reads TGTGCCAGTAGTACAGGGGGCGGCACAGATACGCAGTATTTT.

CDR3 sequence reads: CASSPGVTGELFF. CDR3 bases: TGTGCCAGCAGCCCGGGGGTCACCGGGGAGCTGTTTTTT. The chain combines TRBV5-5 with TRBJ2-2; a weak D match, TRBD2 (6 bases). This CDR3 is built from 13 residues. V was trimmed by 4 bases and J by 4 bases, leaving 8 bases between them. The germline V gene encodes CDR1 SGHKS and CDR2 YYEKEE (reference sequence). The variable domain in full, with the rest retrieved from reference TRBV5-5 and TRBJ2-2, is DAGVTQSPTHLIKTRGQQVTLRCSPISGHKSVSWYQQVLGQGPQFIFQYYEKEERGRGNFPDRFSARQFPNYSSELNVNALLLGDSALYLCASSPGVTGELFFGEGSRLTVL.

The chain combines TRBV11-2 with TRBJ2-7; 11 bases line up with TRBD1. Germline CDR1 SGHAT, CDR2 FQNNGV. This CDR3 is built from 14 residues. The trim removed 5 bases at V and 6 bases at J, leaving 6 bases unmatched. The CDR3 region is CASSPRTGGGEQYF. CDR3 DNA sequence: TGTGCCAGCAGCCCTCGGACAGGGGGCGGCGAGCAGTACTTC.

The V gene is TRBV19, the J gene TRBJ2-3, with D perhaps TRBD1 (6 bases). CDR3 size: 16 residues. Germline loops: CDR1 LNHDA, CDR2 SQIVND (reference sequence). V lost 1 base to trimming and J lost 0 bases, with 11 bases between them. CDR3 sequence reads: CASSIALGASTDTQYF. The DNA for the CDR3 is TGTGCCAGTAGTATAGCGCTGGGGGCGAGCACAGATACGCAGTATTTT.

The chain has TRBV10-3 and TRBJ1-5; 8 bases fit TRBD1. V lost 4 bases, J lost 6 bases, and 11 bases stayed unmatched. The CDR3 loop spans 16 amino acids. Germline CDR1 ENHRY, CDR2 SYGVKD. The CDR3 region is CAISASPGDRGQPQHF. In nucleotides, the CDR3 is TGTGCCATCAGTGCTTCCCCAGGAGACAGGGGTCAGCCCCAGCATTTT.

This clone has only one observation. The CDR3, as DNA: TGTGCCAGCAGCTTAGAGGTGAGGGGATTGGGACAGCCTAATGAAAAACTGTTTTTT. It translates to CASSLEVRGLGQPNEKLFF. This chain uses TRBV7-7 with TRBJ1-4; the match to TRBD1 covers 7 bases. The V gene end was trimmed by 1 base and the J gene end by 3 bases; junction bases not matched to a gene: 14. The CDR3 is made up of 19 amino acids. Per germline, CDR1 SSHAT and CDR2 FNYEAQ (reference sequence).

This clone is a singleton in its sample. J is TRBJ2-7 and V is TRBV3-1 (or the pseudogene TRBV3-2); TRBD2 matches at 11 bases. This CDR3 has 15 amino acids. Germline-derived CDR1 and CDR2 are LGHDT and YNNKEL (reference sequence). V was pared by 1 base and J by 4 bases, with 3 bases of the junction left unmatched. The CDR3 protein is CASSQGTSGLYEQYF. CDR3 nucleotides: TGTGCCAGCAGCCAAGGGACTAGCGGGCTGTACGAGCAGTACTTC.

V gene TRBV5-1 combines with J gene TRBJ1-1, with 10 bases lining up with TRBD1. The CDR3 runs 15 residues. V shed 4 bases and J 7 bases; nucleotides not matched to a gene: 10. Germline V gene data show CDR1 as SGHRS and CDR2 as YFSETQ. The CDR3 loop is CASSARPGTGDEAFF. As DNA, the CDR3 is TGCGCCAGCAGCGCAAGGCCCGGGACAGGGGATGAAGCTTTCTTT.

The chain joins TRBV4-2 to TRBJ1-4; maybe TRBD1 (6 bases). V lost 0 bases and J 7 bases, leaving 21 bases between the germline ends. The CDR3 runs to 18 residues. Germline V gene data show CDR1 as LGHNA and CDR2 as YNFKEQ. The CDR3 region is CASSQDRGGTVASEKLFF. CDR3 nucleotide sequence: TGTGCCAGCAGCCAAGATAGGGGGGGCACGGTTGCTAGTGAAAAACTGTTTTTT.

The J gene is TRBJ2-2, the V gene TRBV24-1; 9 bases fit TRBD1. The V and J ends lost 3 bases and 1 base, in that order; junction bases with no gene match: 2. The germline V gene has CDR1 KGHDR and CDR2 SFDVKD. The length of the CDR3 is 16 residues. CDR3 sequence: CATSDTGGRNTGELFF. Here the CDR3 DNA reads TGTGCCACCAGTGATACAGGGGGCCGGAACACCGGGGAGCTGTTTTTT.

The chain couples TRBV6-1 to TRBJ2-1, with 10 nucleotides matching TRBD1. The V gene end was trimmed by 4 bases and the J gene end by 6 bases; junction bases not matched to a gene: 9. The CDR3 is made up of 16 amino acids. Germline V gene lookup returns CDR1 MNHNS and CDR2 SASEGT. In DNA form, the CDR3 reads TGTGCCAGCAGTGGACCGGGACAGGGGACCTTCAATGAGCAGTTCTTC. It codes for CASSGPGQGTFNEQFF.